The entry below describes one T cell receptor (beta chain). With 6 bases removed from V and 4 bases from J, the gap between germline ends came to 11 bases. The CDR3 totals 13 residues. Original data processing: Estimation of nucleated cell counts relied on the amplification of reference gene primers. TCRdb's copy holds only in-frame clones and misses some; the assay was immunoSEQ multiplex PCR. V, J and clone size derive from that table, while D and trimming were established from the DNA sequence. The sample holds 250,000 to 300,000 clones, around 85% seen once. The data are from a study of blood T cell repertoires in COVID-19. Across the whole study: In each case, the material was cDNA or gDNA derived from T cells, B-cell-depleted T cells, or PBMCs.

This chain uses TRBV12-3 or TRBV12-4 with TRBJ2-3, with D tentatively TRBD2 (6 bases). The sample taken for sequencing was PBMCs or T cells enriched from blood (not recorded which). This receptor was taken from a woman between 50 and 59 years old who had recovered from COVID-19. CDR3 sequence reads: CASRSGGADTQYF. CDR3 coding DNA: TGTGCCAGCAGATCCGGAGGGGCAGATACGCAGTATTTT.